These 20 T cell receptor beta chains were sequenced from one sample in a study of radiotherapy plus CTLA-4 blockade in lung cancer. Repertoires were generated with immunoSEQ multiplex PCR, while TCRdb's copy carries only in-frame clones and drops some. The profile shows some 80,000 clones, around 80% of them singletons. Specimen: peripheral blood, collected from a patient treated with radiotherapy plus ipilimumab. Receptors originate from a human donor with non-small cell lung cancer who had stable disease on radiotherapy plus ipilimumab.

The chain joins TRBV5-1 to TRBJ2-1; 10 nucleotides line up with TRBD2. The CDR3 runs to 17 residues. Trimming cost V 4 bases and J 5 bases; bases outside gene matches: 12. The germline CDR1 and CDR2 sequences are SGHRS and YFSETQ. CDR3 bases: TGCGCCAGCAGCCCACGCCCGACTAGCGGGTATAACAATGAGCAGTTCTTC. Translation gives CASSPRPTSGYNNEQFF.

The chain couples TRBV2 to TRBJ1-2; D not certain. This CDR3 is built from 12 residues. Trimming shortened V by 8 bases and J by 3 bases, and 10 bases separated the two germline ends. Germline V lookup: CDR1 SNHLY, CDR2 FYNNEI. The CDR3 coding sequence is TGTGCCAGCTGGGAAATGGACTATGGCTACACCTTC. This encodes CASWEMDYGYTF. The full variable domain, completed using reference TRBV2 and TRBJ1-2, is EPEVTQTPSHQVTQMGQEVILRCVPISNHLYFYWYRQILGQKVEFLVSFYNNEISEKSEIFDDQFSVERPDGSNFTLKIRSTKLEDSAMYFCASWEMDYGYTFGSGTRLTVV.

The genes are TRBV6-6 and TRBJ1-4, with 9 bases identical to TRBD1. The CDR3 contains 14 residues. Unmatched junction bases numbered 3, after V lost 6 bases and J lost 4 bases. CDR1 and CDR2 (germline): MNHNY, SVGAGI (reference sequence). CDR3 amino acids: CASRWGQGNEKLFF. The CDR3 DNA reads as TGTGCCAGCAGATGGGGACAGGGTAATGAAAAACTGTTTTTT.

This clone showed up just a few times. The chain couples TRBV27 to TRBJ2-1, with D perhaps TRBD1 or TRBD2 (5 bases each). The CDR3 runs to 13 residues. V lost 3 bases and J 5 bases, leaving 8 bases between the germline ends. CDR1 and CDR2 (germline): MNHEY, SMNVEV (reference sequence). CDR3 sequence (DNA): TGTGCCAGCAGTTTTATGGGGGACAATGAGCAGTTCTTC. Its translation is CASSFMGDNEQFF.

This clone was counted between two and nine times. The chain recombines TRBV7-9 with TRBJ2-5; 7 bases line up with TRBD2. CDR1 and CDR2 from the germline V gene are SEHNR and FQNEAQ (reference sequence). V lost 1 base and J lost 3; bases outside the gene matches: 2. This CDR3 is built from 14 residues. CDR3 amino acids: CASSLERGKETQYF. CDR3 coding DNA: TGTGCCAGCAGCTTAGAGCGGGGTAAAGAGACCCAGTACTTC.

V usage is TRBV5-1 and J usage is TRBJ1-1; D is unclear. V was clipped by 2 bases and J by 0 bases, with 5 bases between them. The germline CDR1 and CDR2 sequences are SGHRS and YFSETQ. The CDR3 is 13 amino acids. The CDR3 DNA sequence: TGCGCCAGCAGCTTCCGGATGAACACTGAAGCTTTCTTT. It yields the protein CASSFRMNTEAFF. The full variable domain, its missing parts supplied by reference TRBV5-1 and TRBJ1-1, is KAGVTQTPRYLIKTRGQQVTLSCSPISGHRSVSWYQQTPGQGLQFLFEYFSETQRNKGNFPGRFSGRQFSNSRSEMNVSTLELGDSALYLCASSFRMNTEAFFGQGTRLTVV.

V is TRBV28 and J is TRBJ1-2; TRBD1 matches at 7 bases. From germline, CDR1 is MDHEN and CDR2 SYDVKM. J lost 0 bases, V lost 4 bases, and 5 bases had no gene match. This CDR3 has 15 amino acids. CDR3 bases: TGTGCCAGCAGTTCAACAGGGGTCGCTAACTATGGCTACACCTTC. Translation gives CASSSTGVANYGYTF.

This clone is a singleton in its sample. The rearrangement joins TRBV28 to TRBJ1-4; TRBD1 is a possible D gene (5 bases). This CDR3 is built from 12 residues. Germline CDR1 is MDHEN and CDR2 is SYDVKM. The germline V and J ends were trimmed by 7 bases and 8 bases, with 11 bases remaining between them. CDR3 coding DNA: TGTGCCAGCAAAAGGGGAAACGAAAAACTGTTTTTT. It is translated as CASKRGNEKLFF.

The chain couples TRBV4-1 to TRBJ2-7; D tentatively fits TRBD1 or TRBD2 (5 bases each). This CDR3 is 15 amino acids long. Germline loops: CDR1 MGHRA, CDR2 YSYEKL. Trimming pared 4 bases from V and 3 bases from J, leaving 16 bases between. CDR3 in amino acids: CASSLVGAAYYEQYF. For the CDR3, the DNA is TGCGCCAGCAGCCTAGTCGGGGCGGCGTACTACGAGCAGTACTTC.

V and J are TRBV5-1 and TRBJ1-6; weak D call: TRBD1 (5 bases). Germline V lookup: CDR1 SGHRS, CDR2 YFSETQ. Trimming removed 1 base at V and 4 bases at J, with 9 bases between. This CDR3 is built from 15 residues. The CDR3 DNA sequence: TGCGCCAGCAGCTTGTCCGGGACTTATAATTCACCCCTCCACTTT. This translates into CASSLSGTYNSPLHF.

V and J are TRBV2 and TRBJ2-7; 12 positions match TRBD2. Germline-derived CDR1 and CDR2 are SNHLY and FYNNEI. The ends lost 1 base at V and 5 bases at J; junction bases unmatched: 3. The CDR3 contains 15 residues. The CDR3 is CASSEGWTSGNEQYF. In DNA form, the CDR3 reads TGTGCCAGCAGTGAAGGGTGGACTAGCGGGAACGAGCAGTACTTC.

The chain has TRBV6-1 and TRBJ1-3; D may be TRBD1 (6 bases). Germline CDR1 is MNHNS and CDR2 is SASEGT. The CDR3 loop spans 14 amino acids. V gave up 3 bases and J gave up 1 base, with 7 bases separating them. The CDR3 sequence is CASSEQGSGNTIYF. As DNA, the CDR3 is TGTGCCAGCAGTGAGCAGGGGTCTGGAAACACCATATATTTT.

The chain recombines TRBV28 with TRBJ1-2; D is possibly TRBD1 (6 bases). The CDR3 is 13 residues long. The germline V and J ends were trimmed by 6 bases and 6 bases, with 14 bases remaining between them. Germline CDR1 is MDHEN and CDR2 is SYDVKM. The CDR3 sequence is CASRRPGVDGYTF. For the CDR3, the DNA is TGTGCCAGCAGACGACCAGGGGTGGATGGCTACACCTTC.

The chain links TRBV13 to TRBJ2-7, with 12 positions matching TRBD2. Trimming removed 6 bases from V and 2 bases from J; junction bases left unmatched: 5. The CDR3 spans 15 residues. In germline, CDR1 is PRHDT, CDR2 FYEKMQ (reference sequence). CDR3: CASRDRTSGAYEQYF. The DNA for the CDR3 is TGTGCCAGCAGGGACCGGACTAGCGGGGCCTACGAGCAGTACTTC.

The chain carries TRBV2 and TRBJ1-5, with D perhaps matching TRBD1 (6 bases). Trimming took 6 bases from V and 0 from J, leaving 12 bases between them. The CDR3 totals 15 residues. Germline V gene sequence: CDR1 SNHLY, CDR2 FYNNEI. The CDR3 nucleotides read TGTGCCAGCAGCGAGGGGACAAATAGCAATCAGCCCCAGCATTTT. Amino acids: CASSEGTNSNQPQHF.

This chain joins TRBV9 and TRBJ2-2; D call uncertain. The CDR3 consists of 13 residues. V gave up 0 bases and J gave up 7 bases, with 7 bases separating them. Germline CDR1 SGDLS, CDR2 YYNGEE. The CDR3 reads CASSVVGVGELFF. The CDR3 DNA is TGTGCCAGCAGCGTAGTTGGAGTCGGGGAGCTGTTTTTT.

This chain connects TRBV10-3 to TRBJ2-3; D remains ambiguous. CDR3 length equals 13 residues. Trimming pared 7 bases from V and 4 bases from J, leaving 12 bases between. Germline V gives CDR1 ENHRY, CDR2 SYGVKD. The CDR3 here is CAIKGGPPDTQYF. The CDR3 DNA reads TGTGCCATCAAAGGCGGACCCCCAGATACGCAGTATTTT.

The rearrangement uses TRBV14 and TRBJ1-2; no clear D gene. The length of the CDR3 is 15 residues. Germline values: CDR1 SGHDN, CDR2 FVKESK. The V gene lost 4 bases and the J gene lost 2 bases, with 14 bases spanning the gap. Written as DNA, the CDR3 is TGTGCCAGCAGCCGCCAATCGGGAGGAAACTATGGCTACACCTTC. Protein product: CASSRQSGGNYGYTF.

As for this clone: A junction end diverges from the germline sequence, so it may reflect a read error. The chain has TRBV6-1 and TRBJ1-2; 8 bases match TRBD1. Germline V lookup: CDR1 MNHNS, CDR2 SASEGT. The CDR3 length is 13 residues. The CDR3 DNA is TGTGCCAGCAGTGAAGAGAAACAGGGGGGATCCGCCTTC. It codes for CASSEEKQGGSAF.

CDR3 in amino acids: CASSFGQGGSYNSPLHF. CDR3 in DNA: TGTGCCAGCAGCTTTGGACAGGGGGGCTCCTATAATTCACCCCTCCACTTT. The chain joins TRBV5-5 to TRBJ1-6; 10 positions match TRBD1. V shed 2 bases and J 0 bases; nucleotides not matched to a gene: 2. The CDR3 extends over 17 amino acids. The germline V gene encodes CDR1 SGHKS and CDR2 YYEKEE (reference sequence).